This T cell receptor beta chain was sequenced during a study of T cells in pancreatic ductal adenocarcinoma. Findings and caveats of the study: Blood clonality (about 0.07) did not differ significantly from tumor (approximately 0.12).

As concerns this clone: Its target is unknown.

Some clones are missing from TCRdb's copy, which holds only in-frame ones; the method was immunoSEQ multiplex PCR. Among about 97,000 clones, about 95% were seen once, and the ten largest hold about 3%. Selected pancreatic ductal adenocarcinoma patients had undergone surgery without neoadjuvant therapy. Trimming removed 3 bases from V and 2 bases from J; junction bases left unmatched: 3. This CDR3 contains 13 residues. CDR1 GTSNPN and CDR2 SVGIG come from the germline V gene (reference sequence). Sequencing was carried out using PBMCs. The genes are TRBV30 and TRBJ2-7; the match to TRBD2 covers 8 bases. The clonotype comes from a human donor with pancreatic ductal adenocarcinoma. Here the CDR3 reads CAWRVAGTYEQYF. CDR3 sequence (DNA): TGTGCCTGGAGAGTAGCGGGGACCTACGAGCAGTACTTC.